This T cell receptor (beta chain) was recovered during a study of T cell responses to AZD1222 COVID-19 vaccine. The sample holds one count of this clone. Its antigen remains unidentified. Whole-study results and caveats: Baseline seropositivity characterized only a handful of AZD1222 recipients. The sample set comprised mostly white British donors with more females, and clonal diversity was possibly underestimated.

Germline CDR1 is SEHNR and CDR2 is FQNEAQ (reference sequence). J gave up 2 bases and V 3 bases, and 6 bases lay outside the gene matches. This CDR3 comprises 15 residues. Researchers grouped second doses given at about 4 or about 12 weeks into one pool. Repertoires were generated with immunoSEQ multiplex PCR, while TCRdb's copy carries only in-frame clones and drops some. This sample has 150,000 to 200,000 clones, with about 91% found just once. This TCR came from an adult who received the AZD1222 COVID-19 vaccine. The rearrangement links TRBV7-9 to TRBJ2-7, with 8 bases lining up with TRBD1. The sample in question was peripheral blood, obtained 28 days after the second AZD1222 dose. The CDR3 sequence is CASSFLPGGAYEQYF. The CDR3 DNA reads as TGTGCCAGCAGCTTTCTTCCAGGGGGCGCCTACGAGCAGTACTTC.